The 21 T cell receptor beta chains below come from one sample, sequenced in a study of blood T cell repertoires in COVID-19. Sequencing was performed with immunoSEQ multiplex PCR; in TCRdb, only in-frame clones are kept and a portion is missing. The table lists under 300,000 clones, around four fifths of them singletons. Sequencing was performed on peripheral blood. These receptors were taken from a man in his 60s who had recovered from COVID-19.

The DNA of the CDR3 is TGTGCCAGTATGGGACAGGTCCCGACCTATGGCTACACCTTC. Residues: CASMGQVPTYGYTF. The rearrangement joins TRBV19 to TRBJ1-2; TRBD1 aligns across 8 bases. V gave up 7 bases and J gave up 4 bases; unmatched junction bases: 8. The CDR3 runs 14 residues. Germline loops: CDR1 LNHDA, CDR2 SQIVND (reference sequence). Combining the CDR3 with reference TRBV19 and TRBJ1-2 gives the whole variable domain DGGITQSPKYLFRKEGQNVTLSCEQNLNHDAMYWYRQDPGQGLRLIYYSQIVNDFQKGDIAEGYSVSREKKESFPLTVTSAQKNPTAFYLCASMGQVPTYGYTFGSGTRLTVV.

The chain has TRBV5-4 and TRBJ2-1; TRBD2 matches 13 bases. This CDR3 region has 15 residues. Germline CDR1 reads SGHNT; CDR2 reads YYREEE (reference sequence). The J segment lost 6 bases and the V segment lost 3 bases, leaving 3 bases of the junction unmatched. CDR3 DNA sequence: TGTGCCAGCAGCTCCACTAGCGGGAGGGGCAATGAGCAGTTCTTC. Translated: CASSSTSGRGNEQFF.

The rearrangement links TRBV5-6 to TRBJ2-7; D is unresolved. This CDR3 is built from 14 residues. Germline lookup yields CDR1 SGHDT and CDR2 YYEEEE. Deletions cut 2 bases from V and 2 bases from J, with 11 bases between. CDR3 sequence (DNA): TGTGCCAGCAGCTTATCCCCCACAGCCTACGAGCAGTACTTC. Protein: CASSLSPTAYEQYF.

The V call is TRBV5-5, the J call TRBJ2-7; 7 bases fit TRBD1. The CDR3 is 14 residues long. V trimming: 2 bases; J trimming: 1 base; junction bases outside the gene matches: 3. CDR1 and CDR2 from the germline V gene are SGHKS and YYEKEE (reference sequence). The CDR3 spells CASSLPTGSYEQYF. Here the CDR3 DNA reads TGTGCCAGCAGCTTACCGACAGGGTCCTACGAGCAGTACTTC.

The J gene is TRBJ2-1, the V gene TRBV30; 9 bases line up with TRBD2. This CDR3 spans 16 amino acids. Germline V gene lookup returns CDR1 GTSNPN and CDR2 SVGIG (reference sequence). J gave up 8 bases and V 1 base, and 12 bases lay outside the gene matches. As DNA, the CDR3 is TGTGCCTGGAGTGCGGGTGGCGGGGGGGCCGTCGATGAGCAGTTCTTC. This gives the protein CAWSAGGGGAVDEQFF.

The chain recombines TRBV6-1 with TRBJ1-1, with a possible D match to TRBD1 (6 bases). The CDR3 is 12 residues long. The germline V and J ends were trimmed by 7 bases and 6 bases, with 12 bases remaining between them. Looked up from germline, CDR1 is MNHNS and CDR2 is SASEGT. CDR3 nucleotide sequence: TGTGCCAGCAAACAGGGACACCCTGAAGCTTTCTTT. It yields the protein CASKQGHPEAFF.

The V call is TRBV6-5, the J call TRBJ2-1; unclear D gene. Germline CDR1 reads MNHEY; CDR2 reads SVGAGI. V lost 2 bases, J lost 7 bases, and 15 bases lay in between. The CDR3 extends over 15 amino acids. DNA for the CDR3: TGTGCCAGCAGTTACCGTGCGGTTCCGAGGAATGAGCAGTTCTTC. The encoded protein is CASSYRAVPRNEQFF.

V usage is TRBV5-5 and J usage is TRBJ2-7; TRBD2 aligns across 12 bases. The ends lost 4 bases at V and 5 bases at J; junction bases unmatched: 7. The CDR3 is made up of 15 amino acids. CDR1 and CDR2 from the germline V gene are SGHKS and YYEKEE (reference sequence). The CDR3 loop is CASSATSGSFNEQYF. In DNA, the CDR3 is TGTGCCAGCAGCGCGACTAGCGGGAGTTTCAACGAGCAGTACTTC.

CDR3 sequence: CATGTGQETQYF. The CDR3, as DNA: TGTGCCACAGGGACAGGTCAAGAGACCCAGTACTTC. V usage is TRBV5-6 and J usage is TRBJ2-5, with 8 bases that match TRBD1. CDR1 SGHDT and CDR2 YYEEEE come from the germline V gene. With 9 bases clipped from V and 2 bases from J, the junction kept 3 bases outside the gene matches. The CDR3 runs to 12 residues.

This chain connects TRBV20-1 to TRBJ2-1; unclear D gene. Trimming took 3 bases from V and 2 from J, leaving 17 bases between them. CDR1 and CDR2 (germline): DFQATT, SNEGSKA (reference sequence). This CDR3 has 16 residues. The CDR3 bases are TGCAGTGCTAGTGGGCCCTCCCTCTTGGCCTACAATGAGCAGTTCTTC. This gives the protein CSASGPSLLAYNEQFF.

The rearrangement links TRBV6-5 to TRBJ2-1; 8 bases align to TRBD2. The J segment lost 12 bases and the V segment lost 6 bases, leaving 13 bases of the junction unmatched. Germline CDR1 is MNHEY and CDR2 is SVGAGI. This CDR3 spans 14 amino acids. The CDR3 DNA reads TGTGCCAGCAGCCCCCCTATAGCGGGGTCGATGCAGTTCTTC. Its protein is CASSPPIAGSMQFF.

Here the CDR3 reads CASSPGRGYEQYF. For the CDR3, the DNA is TGTGCCAGTAGTCCGGGCCGGGGGTACGAGCAGTACTTC. This chain connects TRBV19 to TRBJ2-7; a possible D gene is TRBD2 (6 bases). There are 13 residues in the CDR3. Germline V CDR1 and CDR2: LNHDA, SQIVND (reference sequence). V gave up 5 bases and J gave up 4 bases, with 12 bases separating them.

The chain carries TRBV27 and TRBJ1-2; no definite D call. This CDR3 comprises 14 residues. Trimming cost V 6 bases and J 1 base, with 12 bases left between them. Germline V gene data show CDR1 as MNHEY and CDR2 as SMNVEV (reference sequence). CDR3 region: CASRTLGSNYGYTF. The CDR3 DNA follows: TGTGCCAGCAGAACACTAGGGAGTAACTATGGCTACACCTTC.

This rearrangement joins TRBV29-1 to TRBJ1-2; the D gene is possibly TRBD1 (5 bases). V was shortened by 2 bases and J by 4 bases, with 17 bases between the two germline ends. Germline lookup yields CDR1 SQVTM and CDR2 ANQGSEA. The CDR3 is 15 amino acids. CDR3 in amino acids: CSVEPPGHDRYGYTF. CDR3 sequence (DNA): TGCAGCGTTGAACCCCCCGGACACGACCGCTATGGCTACACCTTC.

The chain employs TRBV2 and TRBJ2-1, with TRBD2 matching 10 bases. J was trimmed by 2 bases and V by 6 bases; bases with no gene match: 4. The CDR3 covers 15 residues. Germline V gives CDR1 SNHLY, CDR2 FYNNEI. The CDR3 DNA sequence: TGTGCCAGCAGGAAACTAGCGGGGACCTACAATGAGCAGTTCTTC. Residues: CASRKLAGTYNEQFF. The whole variable domain, filled in from reference TRBV2 and TRBJ2-1, reads EPEVTQTPSHQVTQMGQEVILRCVPISNHLYFYWYRQILGQKVEFLVSFYNNEISEKSEIFDDQFSVERPDGSNFTLKIRSTKLEDSAMYFCASRKLAGTYNEQFFGPGTRLTVL.

The chain carries TRBV12-5 and TRBJ2-1; 7 nucleotides agree with TRBD2. J was trimmed by 5 bases and V by 7 bases; bases with no gene match: 11. This CDR3 is 15 amino acids long. Germline V gene sequence: CDR1 LGHNT, CDR2 FRNRAP. In nucleotides, the CDR3 is TGTGCTAGTGCTGGGGGGGGAAGGGCCGACAATGAGCAGTTCTTC. It specifies CASAGGGRADNEQFF.

The rearrangement links TRBV9 to TRBJ2-2, with D perhaps matching TRBD1 (6 bases). The CDR3 is made up of 15 amino acids. Between the trimmed V and J ends, which lost 4 bases and 4 bases, there was a span of 14 bases. Germline V gene data show CDR1 as SGDLS and CDR2 as YYNGEE. The CDR3 loop reads CASSLRTASTGELFF. CDR3 nucleotide sequence: TGTGCCAGCAGCCTTAGGACAGCCTCCACCGGGGAGCTGTTTTTT.

This rearrangement joins TRBV6-5 to TRBJ2-7, with TRBD1 matching over 10 bases. The CDR3 length is 14 residues. Trimming took 6 bases from V and 6 from J; bases not matched to a gene: 8. The germline gives CDR1 MNHEY, CDR2 SVGAGI. The CDR3 region is CASRLSRTGGEQYF. CDR3 bases: TGTGCCAGCAGGCTAAGCCGGACAGGGGGCGAGCAGTACTTC.

This clone came up a few times. This chain uses TRBV19 with TRBJ1-5; 10 bases agree with TRBD1. This CDR3 is 14 amino acids long. Germline V gene lookup returns CDR1 LNHDA and CDR2 SQIVND (reference sequence). Unmatched junction bases numbered 7, after V lost 5 bases and J lost 9 bases. This CDR3 is CASSLRTGGWPQHF. CDR3 nucleotides: TGTGCCAGTAGTCTCAGGACAGGGGGTTGGCCCCAGCATTTT. Supplemented by reference TRBV19 and TRBJ1-5, the full variable domain reads DGGITQSPKYLFRKEGQNVTLSCEQNLNHDAMYWYRQDPGQGLRLIYYSQIVNDFQKGDIAEGYSVSREKKESFPLTVTSAQKNPTAFYLCASSLRTGGWPQHFGDGTRLSIL.

This clone was seen just once. This chain links TRBV5-4 with TRBJ2-7; D possibly corresponds to TRBD2 (6 bases). V was clipped by 0 bases and J by 5 bases, with 18 bases between them. CDR1 is SGHNT, CDR2 YYREEE, per germline (reference sequence). CDR3 length equals 16 residues. CDR3 loop: CASSLGGAGRRNEQYF. In DNA, the CDR3 is TGTGCCAGCAGCTTGGGGGGTGCGGGACGGAGAAACGAGCAGTACTTC. The whole variable domain, remainder taken from reference TRBV5-4 and TRBJ2-7, is ETGVTQSPTHLIKTRGQQVTLRCSSQSGHNTVSWYQQALGQGPQFIFQYYREEENGRGNFPPRFSGLQFPNYSSELNVNALELDDSALYLCASSLGGAGRRNEQYFGPGTRLTVT.

This clone occurred many times. The chain employs TRBV3-1 (or the pseudogene TRBV3-2) and TRBJ2-7; D is ambiguous. Trimming cost V 4 bases and J 0 bases, with 4 bases left between them. This CDR3 has 12 residues. CDR1 and CDR2 (germline): LGHDT, YNNKEL (reference sequence). The CDR3 DNA follows: TGTGCCAGCAGCCCCCGCTCCTACGAGCAGTACTTC. Its protein product is CASSPRSYEQYF.